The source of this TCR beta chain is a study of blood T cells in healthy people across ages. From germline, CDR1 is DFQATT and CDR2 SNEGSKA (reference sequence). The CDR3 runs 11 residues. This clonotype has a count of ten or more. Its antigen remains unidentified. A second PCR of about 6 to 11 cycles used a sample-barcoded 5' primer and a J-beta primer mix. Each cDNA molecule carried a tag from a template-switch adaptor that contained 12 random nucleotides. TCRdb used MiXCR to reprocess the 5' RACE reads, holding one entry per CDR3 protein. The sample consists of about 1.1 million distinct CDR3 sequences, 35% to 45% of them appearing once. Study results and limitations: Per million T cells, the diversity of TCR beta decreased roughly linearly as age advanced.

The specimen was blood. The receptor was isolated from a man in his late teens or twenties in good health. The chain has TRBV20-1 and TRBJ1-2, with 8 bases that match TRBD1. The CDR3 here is CSLDRAYGYTF. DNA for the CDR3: TGCAGCCTGGACAGGGCCTATGGCTACACCTTC.